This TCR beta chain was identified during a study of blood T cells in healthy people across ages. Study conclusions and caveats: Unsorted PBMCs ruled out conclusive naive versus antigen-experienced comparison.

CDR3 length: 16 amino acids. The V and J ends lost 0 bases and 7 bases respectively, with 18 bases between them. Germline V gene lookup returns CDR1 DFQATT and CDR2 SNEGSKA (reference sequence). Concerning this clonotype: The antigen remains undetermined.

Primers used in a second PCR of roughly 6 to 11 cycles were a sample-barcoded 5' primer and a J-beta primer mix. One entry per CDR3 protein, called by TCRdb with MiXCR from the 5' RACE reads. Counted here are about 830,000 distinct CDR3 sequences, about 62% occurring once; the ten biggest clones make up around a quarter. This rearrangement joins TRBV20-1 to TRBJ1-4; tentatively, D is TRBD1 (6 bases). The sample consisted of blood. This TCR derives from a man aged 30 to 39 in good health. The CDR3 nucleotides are TGCAGTGCTAGAGATCTTCCGGGGGGCACTGGTGAAAAACTGTTTTTT. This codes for CSARDLPGGTGEKLFF.